The present T cell receptor (beta chain) was sequenced within a study of cytomegalovirus exposure and HLA in healthy donors. About the study: Clustering assigned 70% to 90% of the roughly 420 genotyped donors to the Caucasian-associated ancestry cluster.

PCR amplification relied on 60 Vbeta primers (plus 13 Jbeta primers). The repertoire was sequenced with immunoSEQ multiplex PCR; TCRdb's copy has only in-frame clones and lacks some. The table shows about 170,000 clones, with approximately 67% occurring only once. With respect to this clone: Its antigen is unidentified.

CDR3 size: 15 residues. Between the trimmed V and J ends, which lost 2 bases and 2 bases, there was a span of 10 bases. Germline assignment: CDR1 KGHSH and CDR2 LQKENI. Findings and limits, study-wide: From TCR beta sequences, most subjects' HLA-A and HLA-B alleles were reportedly predicted accurately.

The receptor's source is a man between 40 and 49 years old in good health and CMV-seronegative. The source material was PBMCs. V is TRBV18 and J is TRBJ1-3, with D possibly matching TRBD1 (6 bases). DNA of the CDR3: TGTGCCAGCTCACCAGGAAGGGACACTGGAAACACCATATATTTT. This translates into CASSPGRDTGNTIYF. Full variable domain (outside the CDR3, taken from reference TRBV18 and TRBJ1-3): NAGVMQNPRHLVRRRGQEARLRCSPMKGHSHVYWYRQLPEEGLKFMVYLQKENIIDESGMPKERFSAEFPKEGPSILRIQQVVRGDSAAYFCASSPGRDTGNTIYFGEGSWLTVV.